This TCR beta chain derives from a study of response to subunit inactivated influenza vaccine. Notes on the study in general: Each seasonal flu vaccination may recruit only limited new T cells, authors suggested.

A single record per CDR3 protein comes from TCRdb applying MiXCR to the RT-PCR reads. Here the sample spans some 850,000 distinct CDR3 sequences, around 20% being singletons. This clonotype appeared a few times. Its antigen is undetermined. CDR3 length: 16 amino acids. V lost 0 bases to trimming and J lost 0 bases, with 11 bases between them. CDR1 and CDR2 from the germline V gene are SGHDN and FVKESK. The chain couples TRBV14 to TRBJ2-5; D gene uncertain. The TCR was taken from a man aged 50 or older who received an inactivated influenza vaccine. Sequenced here: PBMCs from blood, sampled 4 to 6 days after vaccination. DNA of the CDR3: TGTGCCAGCAGCCAAGATCGACTCTTGTACCAAGAGACCCAGTACTTC. Its protein product is CASSQDRLLYQETQYF.